This TCR beta chain was observed in a study of Ad26.COV2.S vaccination and SARS-CoV-2 variants. Study context: Within the COV1001 Ad26.COV2.S trial arm, the donor was enrolled.

Here immunoSEQ multiplex PCR was the method, and the copy in TCRdb shows in-frame clones only, minus some. The sample lists over 400,000 clones; less than 95% were seen once. Treatment: around 19 received Ad26.COV2.S at low or high dose, single or two shots; 5 received placebo; per-sample allocation not given. Collection of the samples took place on day 63 after the first injection of vaccine or placebo. An adult of 18-55 years in Boston served as donor. Points on this clone: Its specificity is not known.

Study results and caveats: Responses of spike-specific T cells (both CD8+ and CD4+) reportedly showed substantial breadth after vaccination. Placebo recipients had lower spike-specific TCR breadth than vaccine recipients.

Germline CDR1 reads MDHEN; CDR2 reads SYDVKM. Trimming stripped 5 bases from V and 2 bases from J, with 14 bases between. The CDR3 runs 15 residues. The J gene is TRBJ2-3, the V gene TRBV28, with unresolved D. The clonotype originates from a person aged 18-60 years who received the Ad26.COV2.S COVID-19 vaccine or a placebo. The sample in question was peripheral blood, obtained in a trial of Ad26.COV2.S vaccine versus placebo. The DNA for the CDR3 is TGTGCCAGCAGTCCCCGGGCCCCATTCACAGATACGCAGTATTTT. This sequence encodes CASSPRAPFTDTQYF.